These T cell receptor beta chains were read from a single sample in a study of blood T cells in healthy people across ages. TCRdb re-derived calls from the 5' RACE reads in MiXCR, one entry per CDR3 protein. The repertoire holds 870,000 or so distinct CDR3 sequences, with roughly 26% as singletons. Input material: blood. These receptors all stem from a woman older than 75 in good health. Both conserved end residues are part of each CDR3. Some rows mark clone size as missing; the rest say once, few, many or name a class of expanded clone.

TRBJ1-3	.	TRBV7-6	CASSTLNTIYF
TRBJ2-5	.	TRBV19	CASSNPKGYNEQYF
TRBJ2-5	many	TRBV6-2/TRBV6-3	CASSYSAGRETQYF
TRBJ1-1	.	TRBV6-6	CASSRTETEAFF
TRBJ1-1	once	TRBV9	CASRAPGGANTEAFF
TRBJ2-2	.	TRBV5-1	CASSGGTLAGELFF
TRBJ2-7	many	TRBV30	CAWSVGTMASEQYF
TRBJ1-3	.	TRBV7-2	CASSQAGATSGNTIYF
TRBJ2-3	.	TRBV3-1	CASTTRGASTDTQYF
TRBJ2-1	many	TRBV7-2	CASSPPGDPYNEQFF
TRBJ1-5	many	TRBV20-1	CSARTGNRSNQPQHF
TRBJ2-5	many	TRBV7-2	CASSPFGLVLETQYF
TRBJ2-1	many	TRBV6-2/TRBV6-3	CASLDFGPGDEQFF
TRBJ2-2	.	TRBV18	CASSPRSPGQGANTGELFF
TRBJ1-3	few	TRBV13	CASSLEMDSGNTIYF